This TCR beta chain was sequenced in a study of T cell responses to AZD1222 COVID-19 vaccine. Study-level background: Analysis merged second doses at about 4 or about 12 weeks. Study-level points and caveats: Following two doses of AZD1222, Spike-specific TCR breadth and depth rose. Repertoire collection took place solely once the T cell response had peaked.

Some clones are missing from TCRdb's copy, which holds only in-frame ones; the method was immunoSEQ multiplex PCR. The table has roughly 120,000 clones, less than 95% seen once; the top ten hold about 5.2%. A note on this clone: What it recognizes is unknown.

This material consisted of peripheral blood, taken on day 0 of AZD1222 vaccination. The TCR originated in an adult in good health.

The CDR3 is CASSLQKSPEAFF. The CDR3 DNA reads as TGTGCCAGCAGCTTACAAAAGAGTCCTGAAGCTTTCTTT. V and J are TRBV7-9 and TRBJ1-1; D remains ambiguous. V lost 2 bases, J lost 6 bases, and 10 bases lay in between. The germline CDR1 and CDR2 sequences are SEHNR and FQNEAQ (reference sequence). The length of the CDR3 is 13 residues.